This T cell receptor beta chain was sequenced in a study of T cell clones after liver transplantation (dated by TCRdb to the late 2010s). Looking at the study overall: The samples were obtained from ITN030ST, a randomized trial that attempted immunosuppression withdrawal within 2 years after liver transplantation. Donor-reactive T cell clones were identified using TCRbeta sequencing after a pre-transplant mixed lymphocyte reaction and were then followed in post-transplant blood. Third party-reactive TCRbeta sequences from pre-transplant MLRs were also identified as an antigen-independent comparator for donor-reactive sequences. Three of the eight recipients were HCV-positive; the others were transplanted for non-autoimmune, non-viral indications. The subjects received no induction therapy and were kept on standard immunosuppression until randomization at 12-24 months post-transplant. Tolerance meant complete immunosuppression withdrawal for at least one year without liver enzymes rising beyond twice the upper limit of normal. Blood samples were collected pre-transplant, pre-randomization before withdrawal, and post-randomization after either full withdrawal or failed withdrawal. Of the 8 liver transplant recipients making up the studied cohort, 3 were classified as tolerant and 5 as non-tolerant.

Using immunoSEQ, frozen genomic DNA was subjected to high-throughput TCRbeta CDR3 sequencing, a process that included PCR amplification, mapping, bias correction and internal controls. Per the original workflow: Productive rearrangements were retained, and unique TCRbeta sequences were defined by the CDR3 nucleotide sequence together with the V and J gene. For a sequence to be called donor-reactive, it needed a frequency of at least 0.01% and at least 5-fold expansion in CFSE-low cells compared with unstimulated pre-transplant cells. Minimum frequency thresholds were set for each subject based on the unstimulated sample with the lowest template count, ensuring at least 90% detection power. Repertoire turnover was measured by Jensen-Shannon divergence between the top 1000 TCRbeta sequences post- and pre-transplant. Changes in detection of donor-reactive sequences were assessed with two-sided Fisher's exact tests. In its TCRdb copy, this immuneACCESS table keeps in-frame sequences only and misses some clones. Where compared with another copy, unresolved V genes explain less than half of these, and the others have no known cause. For V, J and clone size, that table is used; D and trimming come from the DNA. The table for this sample lists 15,000 to 20,000 clones; around 81% of them were counted only once. The ten largest account for roughly 40% of the sample.

Thawed unstimulated PBMCs were stained for CD3, CD4 and CD8 and FACS-sorted into CD3+CD4+ and CD3+CD8+ populations. Randomization to immunosuppression withdrawal applied to every one of the 8 studied subjects. The Qiagen DNeasy Blood and Tissue Kit was used for genomic DNA isolation. Details on this clone: Which antigen it targets is not known. No much larger clonotype is one base removed from it; base qualities were not supplied.

From a lookup of the germline V gene, CDR1 and CDR2 are SGDLS and YYNGEE. The junction carries 16 bases between V and J, which are trimmed by 4 bases and 3 bases respectively. The cysteine opens and the phenylalanine closes a CDR3 of 15 amino acids. Kept here is only the CDR3 DNA, which spans 45 bases and is read in frame from base 1. Overall study results and their limits: Without allograft tissue specimens, donor-reactive T cells may have migrated into the graft rather than being deleted. In most of the 8 subjects, circulating donor-reactive CD4 TCRbeta sequences decreased significantly after transplant, regardless of tolerance or HCV status. Once repertoire turnover was taken into account, donor-reactive detection showed a significant reduction for CD4 in 7 of 8 subjects and for CD8 in 8 of 8. The conclusions were preliminary, being limited by small, heterogeneous patient numbers and by non-standardized post-transplant time points. Donor-reactive sequences decreased more than third party-reactive sequences, which suggests partial antigen-specific deletion that was not related to withdrawal success. In two subjects, low numbers of available donor cells limited the measurable donor-reactive repertoire.

This sample comprised CD8+ T cells from blood, obtained about 50 months after liver transplant. This clonotype originated in a human patient who received a liver transplant. After a transplant, some T cells may have been passed on by the graft donor. The V and J genes are TRBV9 and TRBJ1-1; no D segment can be confidently identified. The nucleotide sequence reads as follows: TGTGCCAGCAGCTCAGAGGGAGGGAGATACACTGAAGCTTTCTTT. This yields the protein CASSSEGGRYTEAFF.